These 26 T cell receptor beta chains share one sample of origin, sequenced in a study of cytomegalovirus exposure and HLA in healthy donors. With 60 Vbeta and 13 Jbeta primers, the PCR was carried out. Clones were read by immunoSEQ multiplex PCR, and TCRdb kept only the in-frame ones, dropping some. The data show tens of thousands of clones, over 60% seen once. Sequencing used PBMCs. These receptors were obtained from a man aged 25-45 years in good health and CMV-seropositive.

On this clone itself: Compared with germline, one end of the junction differs, possibly owing to a read error. The chain is built from TRBV19 and TRBJ1-2; 9 bases are shared with TRBD1. This CDR3 comprises 17 residues. From germline, CDR1 is LNHDA and CDR2 SQIVND (reference sequence). The CDR3 DNA follows: TGTGCCAGCAGTATAGGGACAGGGAACCCCATTTGGGATGGCTACACCTTC. Protein: CASSIGTGNPIWDGYTF. Full variable domain (outside the CDR3, taken from reference TRBV19 and TRBJ1-2): DGGITQSPKYLFRKEGQNVTLSCEQNLNHDAMYWYRQDPGQGLRLIYYSQIVNDFQKGDIAEGYSVSREKKESFPLTVTSAQKNPTAFYLCASSIGTGNPIWDGYTFGSGTRLTVV.

The J gene is TRBJ1-2, the V gene TRBV19; 7 nucleotides match TRBD1. The CDR3 length is 15 residues. V gave up 7 bases and J gave up 8 bases; unmatched junction bases: 16. Germline V gene lookup returns CDR1 LNHDA and CDR2 SQIVND (reference sequence). The CDR3 sequence is CASTYLRQGGYGYTF. As DNA, the CDR3 is TGTGCCAGTACCTATCTCAGACAGGGAGGCTACGGCTACACCTTC.

V usage is TRBV18 and J usage is TRBJ1-6; D is possibly TRBD1 (6 bases). In germline, CDR1 is KGHSH, CDR2 LQKENI. The CDR3 is 16 amino acids. The V and J ends lost 6 bases and 9 bases respectively, with 21 bases between them. CDR3 sequence (DNA): TGTGCCAGCTCTTCCGACGTTACGCAAGGGGGTTCACCCCTCCACTTT. It codes for CASSSDVTQGGSPLHF.

Only one count was recorded for this clone. As DNA, the CDR3 is TGTGCCAGGCGGGGTGGGTCCGGGGAGCTGTTTTTT. Translation gives CARRGGSGELFF. The J gene is TRBJ2-2, the V gene TRBV2, with D possibly TRBD2 on 6 matching bases. Germline CDR1 reads SNHLY; CDR2 reads FYNNEI. V was clipped by 9 bases and J by 6 bases, with 11 bases between them. The CDR3 runs to 12 residues.

This sequence joins TRBV4-1 and TRBJ1-1, with TRBD1 as a possible D gene (5 bases). This CDR3 has 15 residues. Germline lookup yields CDR1 MGHRA and CDR2 YSYEKL. V lost 0 bases and J lost 4, with 12 bases in between. The DNA of the CDR3 is TGCGCCAGCAGCCAAGATGATGGAGGGACCACTGAAGCTTTCTTT. Translation gives CASSQDDGGTTEAFF.

The CDR3 region has the DNA TGTGCCAGCAGTTACCTGGAGACCCAGTACTTC. Amino acid sequence: CASSYLETQYF. The gene calls are TRBV6-6 and TRBJ2-5; no firm D call. V lost 2 bases and J lost 5, with 3 bases in between. The CDR3 has 11 amino acids. Germline V gives CDR1 MNHNY, CDR2 SVGAGI (reference sequence).

The V gene is TRBV5-1, the J gene TRBJ2-3, with D tentatively TRBD1 (5 bases). V was cut by 4 bases and J by 1 base, with 13 bases left in between. The CDR3 is 15 amino acids. The germline CDR1 and CDR2 sequences are SGHRS and YFSETQ. CDR3 sequence (DNA): TGCGCCAGCAGCCCTCAGGGCCTTGGCACAGATACGCAGTATTTT. This encodes CASSPQGLGTDTQYF.

This chain connects TRBV7-2 to TRBJ1-4; no definite D call. Per the germline V gene, CDR1 is SGHTA and CDR2 is FQGNSA. This CDR3 is 15 amino acids long. V was shortened by 5 bases and J by 7 bases, with 17 bases between the two germline ends. CDR3 DNA sequence: TGTGCCAGCAGCCCCGGGCGGGTGAGCGGTGAAAAACTGTTTTTT. The encoded protein is CASSPGRVSGEKLFF.

The chain uses TRBV4-1 and TRBJ1-1; D uncertain. Per the germline V gene, CDR1 is MGHRA and CDR2 is YSYEKL. Trimming cost V 5 bases and J 3 bases, with 13 bases left between them. CDR3 size: 14 residues. CDR3 protein: CASSYSWRDTEAFF. DNA of the CDR3: TGCGCCAGCAGCTACTCCTGGAGGGACACTGAAGCTTTCTTT.

The chain uses TRBV13 and TRBJ1-4; 8 positions match TRBD1. After removal of 1 base from V and 5 bases from J, the junction contained 6 bases not matched to a gene. Germline assignment: CDR1 PRHDT and CDR2 FYEKMQ (reference sequence). The CDR3 has 16 amino acids. In nucleotides, the CDR3 is TGTGCCAGCAGCTTAGCGACAGGGGTTTTGAATGAAAAACTGTTTTTT. This translates into CASSLATGVLNEKLFF.

This clone was counted once. At one end the junction does not follow the germline gene, possibly because of a read error. The chain uses TRBV11-2 and TRBJ1-4; unclear D gene. The V gene's germline CDR1 is SGHAT and CDR2 FQNNGV. This CDR3 is 13 amino acids long. The CDR3 region has the DNA TGTGCCAGCAGCTTAGGGATGGGCAGCCCCTCGGTTTTT. This translates into CASSLGMGSPSVF.

The chain is built from TRBV5-1 and TRBJ1-1, with D unclear. Germline V gives CDR1 SGHRS, CDR2 YFSETQ. The CDR3 consists of 14 residues. The V end was cut by 4 bases, the J end by 1 base, with 11 bases between. CDR3 residues: CASSGNSENTEAFF. CDR3 bases: TGCGCCAGCAGCGGTAACAGTGAGAACACTGAAGCTTTCTTT.

The rearrangement uses TRBV6-6 and TRBJ1-6; tentative D call: TRBD1 (5 bases). Germline V gene data show CDR1 as MNHNY and CDR2 as SVGAGI (reference sequence). Trimming shortened V by 2 bases and J by 5 bases, and 7 bases separated the two germline ends. There are 14 residues in the CDR3. The CDR3 loop reads CASSYGADNSPLHF. In nucleotides, the CDR3 is TGTGCCAGCAGTTACGGGGCCGATAATTCACCCCTCCACTTT.

This chain joins TRBV9 and TRBJ1-2; 10 bases are shared with TRBD1. Germline V gene sequence: CDR1 SGDLS, CDR2 YYNGEE. The CDR3 consists of 17 residues. Trimming cost V 4 bases and J 8 bases; bases outside gene matches: 17. Here the CDR3 DNA reads TGTGCCAGCAGCACAGGCGGGACAGGGGATCCCTTGCGGGGCTACACCTTC. This translates into CASSTGGTGDPLRGYTF.

This clone appeared once. The rearrangement uses TRBV6-5 and TRBJ2-3; D gene ambiguous. Trimming left V 3 bases short and J 6 bases short, with 4 bases between. This CDR3 comprises 11 residues. Germline V lookup: CDR1 MNHEY, CDR2 SVGAGI. The CDR3 DNA follows: TGTGCCAGCAGTTATCGGGATACGCAGTATTTT. Its protein is CASSYRDTQYF.

This sequence joins TRBV4-1 and TRBJ2-6, with a possible D match to TRBD2 (5 bases). V gave up 6 bases and J gave up 2 bases, with 11 bases separating them. CDR3 length equals 15 residues. Germline-derived CDR1 and CDR2 are MGHRA and YSYEKL. The CDR3 reads CASSPTGTGANVLTF. CDR3 DNA: TGCGCCAGCAGTCCGACCGGGACTGGGGCCAACGTCCTGACTTTC.

The rearrangement joins TRBV5-1 to TRBJ1-2; D is possibly TRBD1 (6 bases). The CDR3 contains 14 residues. V gave up 0 bases and J gave up 5 bases, with 11 bases separating them. The germline CDR1 and CDR2 sequences are SGHRS and YFSETQ. The CDR3 DNA reads as TGCGCCAGCAGCTTGGAGGGGGTACGTTATGGCTACACCTTC. Protein: CASSLEGVRYGYTF.

This chain links TRBV7-6 with TRBJ2-5; perhaps TRBD1 as D (7 bases). In germline, CDR1 is SGHVS, CDR2 FNYEAQ. CDR3 length equals 16 residues. V gave up 5 bases and J gave up 1 base, with 17 bases separating them. CDR3 coding DNA: TGTGCCAGCAGCCGAACTAGCAGGGGGGTCCAAGAGACCCAGTACTTC. Encoded protein: CASSRTSRGVQETQYF.

The J gene is TRBJ1-3, the V gene TRBV15; maybe TRBD1 (5 bases). Trimming removed 2 bases at V and 1 base at J, with 9 bases between. There are 15 residues in the CDR3. Germline CDR1 and CDR2: LNHNV and YYDKDF (reference sequence). CDR3 protein: CATSRPGLSGNTIYF. In nucleotides, the CDR3 is TGTGCCACCAGCAGACCGGGACTATCTGGAAACACCATATATTTT.

This CDR3 reads CAWSMLREAFF. CDR3 nucleotides: TGTGCCTGGAGTATGCTCAGAGAAGCTTTCTTT. The rearrangement joins TRBV30 to TRBJ1-1; D ambiguous. V gave up 2 bases and J gave up 8 bases, with 9 bases separating them. CDR1 and CDR2 from the germline V gene are GTSNPN and SVGIG (reference sequence). The CDR3 loop spans 11 amino acids.

This clone has just one count. The genes are TRBV5-1 and TRBJ2-5; D is uncertain. The germline V gene has CDR1 SGHRS and CDR2 YFSETQ. V was shortened by 0 bases and J by 4 bases, with 7 bases between the two germline ends. This CDR3 spans 13 amino acids. The CDR3 spells CASSLVPGETQYF. As DNA, the CDR3 is TGCGCCAGCAGCTTGGTGCCGGGAGAGACCCAGTACTTC.

The V gene is TRBV5-1, the J gene TRBJ2-7, with a tentative D call TRBD2 (5 bases). The germline CDR1 and CDR2 sequences are SGHRS and YFSETQ. V was clipped by 0 bases and J by 7 bases, with 17 bases between them. The CDR3 totals 15 residues. The CDR3 sequence: CASSLAGGLGGEQYF. The DNA of the CDR3 is TGCGCCAGCAGCTTGGCCGGCGGACTGGGCGGGGAGCAGTACTTC.

The CDR3: CASSVGWGPNYGYTF. Here the CDR3 DNA reads TGTGCCAGCAGCGTAGGATGGGGCCCTAACTATGGCTACACCTTC. V and J are TRBV9 and TRBJ1-2, with D maybe TRBD1 (5 bases). The CDR3 spans 15 residues. The germline V and J ends were trimmed by 0 bases and 0 bases, with 9 bases remaining between them. Germline CDR1 SGDLS, CDR2 YYNGEE.

V and J are TRBV1 and TRBJ1-2; the table names TRBD1, a call not compared with the DNA. TRBV1 is deemed a pseudogene. This CDR3 comprises 15 residues. CDR3 coding DNA: TGCACCAGCAGCCTATCTCGTCCAGCTAACTATGGCTACACCTTC. It yields the protein CTSSLSRPANYGYTF.

This clone was observed a handful of times. The chain links TRBV19 to TRBJ2-7, with D possibly matching TRBD2 (5 bases). Germline loops: CDR1 LNHDA, CDR2 SQIVND (reference sequence). The CDR3 length is 12 residues. The V end lost 1 base, the J end lost 5 bases, and 6 bases lay between the germline ends. CDR3 in DNA: TGTGCCAGTAGTATAGGAGGGAACGAGCAGTACTTC. Encoded protein: CASSIGGNEQYF.

CDR3 loop: CASSLGSKFLSYGYTF. CDR3 coding DNA: TGTGCCAGCAGCTTGGGATCTAAGTTCCTGTCCTATGGCTACACCTTC. This chain links TRBV5-6 with TRBJ1-2; D unclear. Trimming took off 0 bases at V and 4 bases at J, with 16 bases between the two ends. The CDR3 extends over 16 amino acids. The germline gives CDR1 SGHDT, CDR2 YYEEEE. Full variable domain (missing parts from reference TRBV5-6 and TRBJ1-2): DAGVTQSPTHLIKTRGQQVTLRCSPKSGHDTVSWYQQALGQGPQFIFQYYEEEERQRGNFPDRFSGHQFPNYSSELNVNALLLGDSALYLCASSLGSKFLSYGYTFGSGTRLTVV.